The 32 T cell receptor beta chains reported below all come from one sample, sequenced in a study of T cell responses to AZD1222 COVID-19 vaccine. Assay used: immunoSEQ multiplex PCR; TCRdb lists only in-frame clones, some missing. The table records about 150,000 clones, roughly 90% of them present only once. The material was peripheral blood, obtained on day 0 of AZD1222 vaccination. The receptor source for this set is an adult in good health.

The chain links TRBV3-1 (or the pseudogene TRBV3-2) to TRBJ1-4; the D gene is possibly TRBD1 (6 bases). Trimming pared 4 bases from V and 6 bases from J, leaving 15 bases between. Per germline, CDR1 LGHDT and CDR2 YNNKEL (reference sequence). The CDR3 sequence is 15 residues long. The CDR3: CASSPSGGRHEKLFF. The CDR3 bases are TGTGCCAGCAGCCCGTCTGGGGGGCGGCATGAAAAACTGTTTTTT.

V usage is TRBV2 and J usage is TRBJ2-5; 10 bases line up with TRBD2. CDR1 and CDR2 from the germline V gene are SNHLY and FYNNEI. The CDR3 totals 16 residues. The trim removed 3 bases at V and 5 bases at J, leaving 9 bases unmatched. DNA for the CDR3: TGTGCCAGCAGTGAGGTAGCGGGGGGAAACTTGGAGACCCAGTACTTC. This encodes CASSEVAGGNLETQYF.

The chain uses TRBV5-8 and TRBJ1-5; possibly TRBD1 for D (5 bases). Trimming cost V 3 bases and J 2 bases, with 9 bases left between them. CDR1 is SGHTS and CDR2 is YDEGEE in the germline V gene. The CDR3 sequence is 14 residues long. Written as DNA, the CDR3 is TGTGCCAGCAGCTCAGGGTTTCGCAATCAGCCCCAGCATTTT. Its protein is CASSSGFRNQPQHF. Full variable domain (missing parts from reference TRBV5-8 and TRBJ1-5): EAGVTQSPTHLIKTRGQQATLRCSPISGHTSVYWYQQALGLGLQFLLWYDEGEERNRGNFPPRFSGRQFPNYSSELNVNALELEDSALYLCASSSGFRNQPQHFGDGTRLSIL.

Regarding this clone: Other DNA sequences of this sample code for an identical CDR3. The chain uses TRBV25-1 and TRBJ1-2; D is unclear. The germline V gene encodes CDR1 MGHDK and CDR2 SYGVNS. The CDR3 runs to 13 residues. V dropped 2 bases and J dropped 4 bases, with 8 bases sitting between them. The CDR3: CASSEGTAYGYTF. DNA of the CDR3: TGTGCCAGCAGTGAAGGCACAGCCTATGGCTACACCTTC.

The chain is built from TRBV10-3 and TRBJ2-7; the D gene could be TRBD1 or TRBD2 (6 bases each). CDR1 ENHRY and CDR2 SYGVKD come from the germline V gene. V shed 5 bases and J shed 7 bases, with 21 bases lying between them. The CDR3 is made up of 15 amino acids. CDR3 sequence: CAISSPGDTAGEQYF. In nucleotides, the CDR3 is TGTGCCATCAGTTCACCCGGGGACACTGCGGGGGAGCAGTACTTC.

This clone occurred once. This sequence joins TRBV6-5 and TRBJ2-2, with D perhaps TRBD2 (5 bases). Germline V CDR1 and CDR2: MNHEY, SVGAGI. The CDR3 contains 12 residues. Trimming took 5 bases from V and 6 from J, leaving 7 bases between them. In DNA, the CDR3 is TGTGCCAGCAGTCAGAGGGCCGGGGAGCTGTTTTTT. It is translated as CASSQRAGELFF.

The rearrangement joins TRBV7-2 to TRBJ2-3; perhaps TRBD2 as D (5 bases). Germline V lookup: CDR1 SGHTA, CDR2 FQGNSA. V was shortened by 4 bases and J by 4 bases, with 12 bases between the two germline ends. The CDR3 extends over 14 amino acids. In nucleotides, the CDR3 is TGTGCCAGCAGCTACGGGAACTGGGCAGATACGCAGTATTTT. It specifies CASSYGNWADTQYF.

This clone was seen more than once but under ten times. The V gene is TRBV10-2, the J gene TRBJ2-7, with TRBD1 identical over 7 bases. In germline, CDR1 is WSHSY, CDR2 SAAADI. This CDR3 is built from 14 residues. Trimming at V came to 7 bases and at J to 0 bases, leaving 6 bases not matched to a gene. In DNA form, the CDR3 reads TGCGCCAGCAATCACGGGGACAGCTCCTACGAGCAGTACTTC. Translating it yields CASNHGDSSYEQYF.

This chain links TRBV28 with TRBJ2-7, with 10 bases that match TRBD1. The CDR3 is made up of 14 amino acids. Germline V gene sequence: CDR1 MDHEN, CDR2 SYDVKM. The junction had 7 bases not matched to a gene; V was cut back by 5 bases and J by 6 bases. CDR3 in DNA: TGTGCCAGCAGTGAGGGGGGACAGGGGCGCGAGCAGTACTTC. The encoded protein is CASSEGGQGREQYF.

This clone was seen only once. This chain joins TRBV14 and TRBJ2-7, with D maybe TRBD2 (5 bases). The V gene lost 4 bases and the J gene lost 3 bases, with 10 bases spanning the gap. CDR1 SGHDN and CDR2 FVKESK come from the germline V gene. The CDR3 length is 13 residues. CDR3 residues: CASSLGRDYEQYF. CDR3 coding DNA: TGTGCCAGCAGCCTCGGACGGGACTACGAGCAGTACTTC.

This clone was detected once. The chain recombines TRBV2 with TRBJ2-3; 12 nucleotides agree with TRBD2. J was trimmed by 3 bases and V by 4 bases; bases with no gene match: 5. This CDR3 is 16 amino acids long. Germline lookup yields CDR1 SNHLY and CDR2 FYNNEI. The CDR3 DNA sequence: TGTGCCAGCAGTGGGGCTAGCGGGGGGGCTACAGATACGCAGTATTTT. Translated, it gives CASSGASGGATDTQYF.

This clone was found once. J is TRBJ1-4 and V is TRBV29-1; 9 bases agree with TRBD1. Per germline, CDR1 SQVTM and CDR2 ANQGSEA. V lost 4 bases, J lost 11 bases, and 11 bases stayed unmatched. CDR3 length equals 14 residues. CDR3 sequence: CSVGLQGALGKLFF. The CDR3 DNA follows: TGCAGCGTTGGCCTACAGGGGGCACTCGGGAAACTGTTTTTT.

The V gene is TRBV29-1, the J gene TRBJ1-1, with D possibly matching TRBD1 (5 bases). CDR3 length equals 13 residues. V was shortened by 5 bases and J by 5 bases, with 15 bases between the two germline ends. Germline V gives CDR1 SQVTM, CDR2 ANQGSEA. This CDR3 is CSVKVGGGTEAFF. CDR3 sequence (DNA): TGCAGCGTTAAAGTGGGGGGTGGAACTGAAGCTTTCTTT.

The J gene is TRBJ1-1, the V gene TRBV6-5, with D uncertain. CDR1 is MNHEY, CDR2 SVGAGI, per germline. The CDR3 length is 15 residues. Trimming took 2 bases from V and 0 from J, leaving 10 bases between them. Written as DNA, the CDR3 is TGTGCCAGCAGTTACGGCCACCAAATGAACACTGAAGCTTTCTTT. Encoded protein: CASSYGHQMNTEAFF.

This clone showed up just once. The V call is TRBV28, the J call TRBJ1-1; 11 bases fit TRBD1. Germline V gives CDR1 MDHEN, CDR2 SYDVKM. J was trimmed by 3 bases and V by 4 bases; bases with no gene match: 10. The CDR3 totals 17 residues. CDR3: CASSSRGQGARDTEAFF. CDR3 coding DNA: TGTGCCAGCAGTTCGAGAGGACAGGGGGCGAGAGACACTGAAGCTTTCTTT.

V gene TRBV7-2 combines with J gene TRBJ2-3, with TRBD1 as a possible D gene (5 bases). Germline CDR1 SGHTA, CDR2 FQGNSA. Trimming stripped 5 bases from V and 3 bases from J, with 18 bases between. The CDR3 consists of 16 residues. CDR3 DNA sequence: TGTGCCAGCAGCAGAGGTAATATTGGGGCAACAGATACGCAGTATTTT. Its protein is CASSRGNIGATDTQYF.

The J gene is TRBJ2-5, the V gene TRBV5-1; D uncertain. Germline lookup yields CDR1 SGHRS and CDR2 YFSETQ. The length of the CDR3 is 13 residues. Trimming took 0 bases from V and 2 from J, leaving 5 bases between them. CDR3 sequence reads: CASSLEGQETQYF. The CDR3 DNA reads TGCGCCAGCAGCTTGGAAGGGCAAGAGACCCAGTACTTC.

The chain recombines TRBV18 with TRBJ1-4, with 8 bases matching TRBD1. Germline CDR1 KGHSH, CDR2 LQKENI. The CDR3 sequence is 17 residues long. With V trimmed by 3 bases and J by 3 bases, 9 bases remained unmatched. The DNA for the CDR3 is TGTGCCAGCTCACCTTCGGGACAGGCCACCCCTAATGAAAAACTGTTTTTT. It yields the protein CASSPSGQATPNEKLFF.

The CDR3 nucleotides are TGTGCCAGCAGGCCCACTAGCGTCTCCGGCAATGAGCAGTTCTTC. It yields the protein CASRPTSVSGNEQFF. This sequence joins TRBV2 and TRBJ2-1; 7 nucleotides match TRBD2. CDR3 length equals 15 residues. Per germline, CDR1 SNHLY and CDR2 FYNNEI. V trimming: 6 bases; J trimming: 6 bases; junction bases outside the gene matches: 11.

V and J are TRBV14 and TRBJ2-7; tentative D call: TRBD1 (5 bases). The CDR3 loop spans 13 amino acids. The V end was cut by 1 base, the J end by 4 bases, with 8 bases between. Germline V CDR1 and CDR2: SGHDN, FVKESK. In DNA, the CDR3 is TGTGCCAGCAGCCAAGGACAGTTGTACGAGCAGTACTTC. Amino acids: CASSQGQLYEQYF.

The gene calls are TRBV6-6 and TRBJ1-1, with D possibly matching TRBD1 (5 bases). This CDR3 is built from 14 residues. CDR1 and CDR2 from the germline V gene are MNHNY and SVGAGI (reference sequence). V dropped 6 bases and J dropped 1 base, with 12 bases sitting between them. This CDR3 reads CASREAQGNTEAFF. CDR3 in DNA: TGTGCCAGCAGGGAGGCCCAGGGGAACACTGAAGCTTTCTTT.

The chain employs TRBV4-2 and TRBJ2-1; D may be TRBD1 (5 bases). CDR3 length equals 13 residues. Germline loops: CDR1 LGHNA, CDR2 YNFKEQ. V gave up 2 bases and J gave up 4 bases, with 6 bases separating them. The CDR3 nucleotides are TGTGCCAGCAGCCAACCAGGGTACAATGAGCAGTTCTTC. Protein: CASSQPGYNEQFF.

The J gene is TRBJ1-1, the V gene TRBV6-5; 7 nucleotides line up with TRBD1. Germline CDR1 is MNHEY and CDR2 is SVGAGI. This CDR3 comprises 12 residues. The V and J ends lost 8 bases and 4 bases, in that order; junction bases with no gene match: 4. The CDR3 here is CASHRDSTEAFF. CDR3 DNA sequence: TGTGCCAGCCACCGGGACAGCACTGAAGCTTTCTTT.

J is TRBJ2-2 and V is TRBV9, with 10 bases identical to TRBD2. Germline-derived CDR1 and CDR2 are SGDLS and YYNGEE. V was clipped by 0 bases and J by 2 bases; unmatched bases: 1. This CDR3 comprises 16 residues. CDR3 sequence: CASSVGTSGNTGELFF. CDR3 coding DNA: TGTGCCAGCAGCGTAGGGACTAGCGGAAACACCGGGGAGCTGTTTTTT.

This chain joins TRBV9 and TRBJ2-5, with 10 bases fitting TRBD2. V lost 0 bases to trimming and J lost 2 bases; unmatched junction nucleotides: 7. Germline V gene lookup returns CDR1 SGDLS and CDR2 YYNGEE. The CDR3 extends over 17 amino acids. The CDR3 DNA is TGTGCCAGCAGCGTAGGTAATAGCGGGGGGTTTCAAGAGACCCAGTACTTC. It is translated as CASSVGNSGGFQETQYF.

The V and J genes are TRBV28 and TRBJ2-7; D is unresolved. This CDR3 comprises 13 residues. Germline V gene sequence: CDR1 MDHEN, CDR2 SYDVKM. With 5 bases removed from V and 2 bases from J, the gap between germline ends came to 10 bases. The chain's CDR3 is CASSTTVAYEQYF. In DNA, the CDR3 is TGTGCCAGCAGTACGACGGTAGCCTACGAGCAGTACTTC.

The chain employs TRBV7-9 and TRBJ2-7; 8 bases fit TRBD2. The CDR3 extends over 16 amino acids. The V gene's germline CDR1 is SEHNR and CDR2 FQNEAQ (reference sequence). V shed 4 bases and J 7 bases; nucleotides not matched to a gene: 15. The CDR3 protein is CASSSGPGGTGSEQYF. For the CDR3, the DNA is TGTGCCAGCAGCTCAGGGCCGGGGGGGACCGGGAGTGAGCAGTACTTC.

This chain uses TRBV18 with TRBJ1-1, with TRBD1 identical over 7 bases. Germline V CDR1 and CDR2: KGHSH, LQKENI. Trimming removed 2 bases from V and 4 bases from J; junction bases left unmatched: 7. This CDR3 has 15 residues. The CDR3 sequence: CASSPVEGAGTEAFF. Here the CDR3 DNA reads TGTGCCAGCTCACCAGTCGAGGGGGCTGGCACTGAAGCTTTCTTT.

This chain connects TRBV2 to TRBJ2-6; tentative D call: TRBD2 (6 bases). This CDR3 has 15 amino acids. V gave up 1 base and J gave up 5 bases, with 9 bases separating them. The V gene's germline CDR1 is SNHLY and CDR2 FYNNEI. DNA for the CDR3: TGTGCCAGCAGTGAAGTCGGGGGTCGGGCCAACGTCCTGACTTTC. Translating it yields CASSEVGGRANVLTF.

The V gene is TRBV6-2 or TRBV6-3, the J gene TRBJ1-2; tentative D call: TRBD1 (5 bases). The germline V gene has CDR1 MNHEY and CDR2 SVGEGT. This CDR3 spans 15 amino acids. Trimming stripped 5 bases from V and 7 bases from J, with 20 bases between. The CDR3 DNA reads TGTGCCAGCAGTCAGTCCGGGACGGCCTTAACTGGCTACACCTTC. Translating gives CASSQSGTALTGYTF.

The J gene is TRBJ2-3, the V gene TRBV3-1 (or the pseudogene TRBV3-2), with TRBD1 matching over 7 bases. The V gene end was trimmed by 0 bases and the J gene end by 2 bases; junction bases not matched to a gene: 5. This CDR3 has 16 residues. CDR1 and CDR2 (germline): LGHDT, YNNKEL (reference sequence). This chain's CDR3 is CASSQDRTGFTDTQYF. Here the CDR3 DNA reads TGTGCCAGCAGCCAAGATCGGACAGGATTCACAGATACGCAGTATTTT.

This clone has just one count. The chain couples TRBV2 to TRBJ1-5; 7 nucleotides agree with TRBD1. CDR1 is SNHLY, CDR2 FYNNEI, per germline. V lost 1 base and J lost 4; bases outside the gene matches: 4. CDR3 length: 15 amino acids. The CDR3 DNA follows: TGTGCCAGCAGTGAAGAGCCACAGGGGAATCAGCCCCAGCATTTT. This codes for CASSEEPQGNQPQHF.